This T cell receptor (beta chain) came from a study of control samples from healthy donors and cancer patients. Trimming pared 1 base from V and 6 bases from J, leaving 9 bases between. Germline lookup yields CDR1 LNHNV and CDR2 YYDKDF (reference sequence). There are 13 residues in the CDR3. The assay was immunoSEQ multiplex PCR, and TCRdb's table has in-frame clones only and misses some. Of 150,000 to 200,000 clones detected, about 91% appear once; the ten largest clones hold around 2%. The chain combines TRBV15 with TRBJ1-1; D uncertain. Sequencing used blood. This clonotype was sampled from a woman between 40 and 55 years old in good health. Written as DNA, the CDR3 is TGTGCCACCAGCAGAGTATCGGGAGCTGAAGCTTTCTTT. It specifies CATSRVSGAEAFF.